These T cell receptor beta chains were read from a single sample in a study of T cells in Graves' hyperthyroidism and ophthalmopathy. TCRdb used MiXCR to reprocess the multiplex PCR reads, holding one entry per CDR3 protein. The sample has roughly 840,000 distinct CDR3 sequences, about 38% seen once. What was sequenced was blood. The receptors originated from a man between 18 and 29 years old with Graves' hyperthyroidism. Each CDR3 is given with its conserved first and last residue. D genes are given only for firm matches. Not every row has a clone size; where given, it reads once, few, many or a size class.

v_call	d_call	clone_size	j_call	cdr3_nt	cdr3_aa
TRBV6-6	TRBD1	NA	TRBJ2-7	TGTGCCAGCAGTTACCGCGGACAGGGACCCACCTACGAGCAGTACTTC	CASSYRGQGPTYEQYF
TRBV10-3	NA	NA	TRBJ2-6	TGTGCCAGCAGTATCGACACCTCTGGGGCCAACGTCCTGACTTTC	CASSIDTSGANVLTF
TRBV11-2	NA	NA	TRBJ1-3	TGTGCCAGCAGCCTGGCGCGACAGCCCACGCCTGGAAACACCATATATTTT	CASSLARQPTPGNTIYF
TRBV10-3	TRBD1	few	TRBJ1-5	TGTGCCACCGGGACAGGGGAAGCTCAGCCCCAGCATTTT	CATGTGEAQPQHF
TRBV5-6	NA	NA	TRBJ1-1	TGTGCCAGCAGCTTGACAGAATCCATTGAAGCTTTCTTT	CASSLTESIEAFF
TRBV6-4	TRBD1	NA	TRBJ1-6	TGTGCCAGCACTCGGACAGGGGGCGATTCACCCCTCCACTTT	CASTRTGGDSPLHF
TRBV11-1	TRBD1	few	TRBJ1-5	TGTGCCAGCAGCCAAGCCGGGACAGATAGCAATCAGCCCCAGCATTTT	CASSQAGTDSNQPQHF
TRBV9	TRBD1	NA	TRBJ1-3	TGTGCCAGCAGCGTAGACGGGACAGGGAGTGGAAACACCATATATTTT	CASSVDGTGSGNTIYF
TRBV2	NA	NA	TRBJ2-2	TGTGCCGGCCAAGACAGGATTCCCGGCACCGGGGAGCTGTTTTTT	CAGQDRIPGTGELFF
TRBV7-9	NA	many	TRBJ2-7	TGTGCCAGCAGCTTAACCCCGCGCCACGAGCAGTACTTC	CASSLTPRHEQYF
TRBV7-9	NA	many	TRBJ1-6	TGTGCCAGCAGCTTAGGGGGCAGCTCCTATAATTCACCCCTCCACTTT	CASSLGGSSYNSPLHF
TRBV7-2	NA	NA	TRBJ1-3	TGTGCCAGCAGCTTAGTTTGGTCGGGATATGGAAACACCATATATTTT	CASSLVWSGYGNTIYF
TRBV7-9	TRBD2	NA	TRBJ2-5	TGTGCCAGCAGTTTGAGGCCTAGCGGGGATCAAGAGACCCAGTACTTC	CASSLRPSGDQETQYF
TRBV20-1	NA	NA	TRBJ2-5	TGCAGTGCTAGAGGTGGGCTGGGGGAGACCCAGTACTTC	CSARGGLGETQYF
TRBV2	NA	many	TRBJ1-1	TGTGCCAGCAGTCCGATTCAGGGGTATGGCACTGAAGCTTTCTTT	CASSPIQGYGTEAFF
TRBV5-1	TRBD2	few	TRBJ2-5	TGCGCCAGCAGCTGGACTAGCGGGAGAGAGACCCAGTACTTC	CASSWTSGRETQYF
TRBV7-2	NA	NA	TRBJ1-5	TGTGCCAGTAGACTAGGGGCGGAGGGCCGGGTTTCTTGGGGCAATCAGCCCCAGCATTTT	CASRLGAEGRVSWGNQPQHF